This T cell receptor beta chain stems from a study of T-cell reconstitution after alpha-beta-depleted transplantation in children. Unique molecular identifiers were used to barcode this TCRbeta library. TCRdb reanalysed the PCR reads using MiXCR and keeps one entry per CDR3 protein. Here the sample spans hundreds of thousands of distinct CDR3 sequences, under 15% being singletons. This clonotype was observed at least ten times. Trimming removed 4 bases from V and 2 bases from J, with 12 bases in between. In germline, CDR1 is LGHDT, CDR2 YNNKEL (reference sequence). The CDR3 spans 15 residues. This clonotype originated in a human donor who donated a stem cell graft to a child with combined immunodeficiency. Sample: PBMCs from the stem cell graft donor, taken from the stem cell graft. The V call is TRBV3-1, the J call TRBJ2-1, with D perhaps assigned TRBD1 or TRBD2 (7 bases each). Here the CDR3 DNA reads TGTGCCAGCAGCCCAGGGGGGGCCGCCTACAATGAGCAGTTCTTC. Translating gives CASSPGGAAYNEQFF.